Below are 25 T cell receptor beta chains sequenced from a single sample in a study of blood T cells in healthy people across ages. The use of a sample-barcoded 5' primer and a J-beta primer mix characterized a second PCR of roughly 7 to 11 cycles. Each CDR3 protein is one row after TCRdb ran MiXCR on the 5' RACE reads. This sample has 800,000 or so distinct CDR3 sequences, with around a quarter found just once. These data were also reused for a study on T cells of mothers and their children.

The material sequenced was blood. These receptor sequences come from a boy between 10 and 17 years old in good health.

The chain couples TRBV2 to TRBJ2-5; weak D call: TRBD2 (6 bases). The J call may be in error: the DNA end matches TRBJ2-7 better. The CDR3 extends over 14 amino acids. The germline V gene encodes CDR1 SNHLY and CDR2 FYNNEI. The CDR3 loop is CASSEQEGTYEQYF. CDR3 DNA: TGTGCCAGCAGTGAACAGGAGGGGACCTACGAGCAGTACTTC.

The chain uses TRBV28 and TRBJ2-5, with D perhaps matching TRBD1 (5 bases). There are 12 residues in the CDR3. Germline CDR1 reads MDHEN; CDR2 reads SYDVKM. V was trimmed by 10 bases and J by 1 base, leaving 10 bases between them. The CDR3 DNA sequence: TGTGCCATCCAGGGCCTCCAAGAGACCCAGTACTTC. Residues: CAIQGLQETQYF. Supplemented by reference TRBV28 and TRBJ2-5, the full variable domain reads DVKVTQSSRYLVKRTGEKVFLECVQDMDHENMFWYRQDPGLGLRLIYFSYDVKMKEKGDIPEGYSVSREKKERFSLILESASTNQTSMYLCAIQGLQETQYFGPGTRLLVL.

The chain uses TRBV7-2 and TRBJ2-1; 12 bases fit TRBD2. The CDR3 sequence is 16 residues long. Germline V gene data show CDR1 as SGHTA and CDR2 as FQGNSA. V shed 2 bases and J 4 bases; nucleotides not matched to a gene: 3. The CDR3 here is CASSLTLAGGYNEQFF. Written as DNA, the CDR3 is TGTGCCAGCAGCTTAACGCTAGCGGGGGGGTACAATGAGCAGTTCTTC.

The CDR3 reads CSAPTGSNEQFF. CDR3 in DNA: TGCAGTGCCCCGACAGGATCCAATGAGCAGTTCTTC. The chain employs TRBV20-1 and TRBJ2-1, with D possibly being TRBD1 (6 bases). This CDR3 is 12 amino acids long. Per the germline V gene, CDR1 is DFQATT and CDR2 is SNEGSKA (reference sequence). The V end lost 6 bases, the J end lost 6 bases, and 12 bases lay between the germline ends.

The rearrangement joins TRBV5-1 to TRBJ1-1; D remains unclear. The length of the CDR3 is 12 residues. The V end was cut by 0 bases, the J end by 7 bases, with 7 bases between. Germline loops: CDR1 SGHRS, CDR2 YFSETQ. CDR3 amino acids: CASSLDMSEAFF. The DNA for the CDR3 is TGCGCCAGCAGCTTGGACATGAGTGAAGCTTTCTTT.

The chain carries TRBV4-3 and TRBJ2-5, with D unclear. Trimming pared 1 base from V and 2 bases from J, leaving 11 bases between. CDR3 size: 15 residues. The germline gives CDR1 LGHNA, CDR2 YSLEER. The CDR3 region has the DNA TGCGCCAGCAGCCAAGGGTATAGGCAGCAAGAGACCCAGTACTTC. Protein sequence: CASSQGYRQQETQYF.

The V gene is TRBV18, the J gene TRBJ2-3, with 7 bases identical to TRBD2. The CDR3 extends over 14 amino acids. Germline lookup yields CDR1 KGHSH and CDR2 LQKENI. J lost 6 bases, V lost 5 bases, and 8 bases had no gene match. The CDR3 sequence is CASSERLAGDTQYF. DNA of the CDR3: TGTGCCAGCTCAGAAAGACTAGCAGGGGATACGCAGTATTTT.

This clonotype was seen many times. The V call is TRBV7-8, the J call TRBJ2-3, with TRBD2 identical over 14 bases. V lost 5 bases and J lost 2; bases outside the gene matches: 6. Germline CDR1 reads SGHVS; CDR2 reads FQNEAQ. The CDR3 has 17 residues. The DNA for the CDR3 is TGTGCCAGCAGCGGAGGGACTAGCGGGGGACTCACAGATACGCAGTATTTT. Amino acids: CASSGGTSGGLTDTQYF.

This clonotype was recorded a few times. The gene calls are TRBV6-5 and TRBJ2-7; weak D call: TRBD2 (5 bases). The CDR3 has 14 residues. The V and J ends lost 8 bases and 5 bases respectively, with 19 bases between them. In germline, CDR1 is MNHEY, CDR2 SVGAGI. The CDR3, as DNA: TGTGCCAGCCTGAGCCCCTTTGGAGGCGACGAGCAGTACTTC. Its translation: CASLSPFGGDEQYF.

This clonotype was found a few times. The chain carries TRBV4-3 and TRBJ1-6, with D possibly TRBD1 on 5 matching bases. Per the germline V gene, CDR1 is LGHNA and CDR2 is YSLEER. The CDR3 contains 16 residues. V gave up 0 bases and J gave up 10 bases, with 16 bases separating them. CDR3 coding DNA: TGCGCCAGCAGCCAAGATTGGGCAGGGTCGATCTCACCCCTCCACTTT. Amino acids: CASSQDWAGSISPLHF.

About this clonotype: One end of the junction fails to match germline, which may point to a read error. The chain couples TRBV12-3 or TRBV12-4 to TRBJ2-7, with 8 bases matching TRBD1. This CDR3 has 15 amino acids. This CDR3 is CAGSLGDRSSYEQYF. Here the CDR3 DNA reads TGTGCCGGCAGTTTAGGGGACAGGTCATCCTACGAGCAGTACTTC.

This clonotype occurred once. The rearrangement links TRBV6-2 or TRBV6-3 to TRBJ2-1, with unresolved D. Looked up from germline, CDR1 is MNHEY and CDR2 is SVGEGT. There are 11 residues in the CDR3. V lost 6 bases and J lost 12, with 12 bases in between. The CDR3 sequence is CASRLELLQFF. Written as DNA, the CDR3 is TGTGCCAGCAGACTGGAGCTATTGCAGTTCTTC.

This sequence joins TRBV7-3 and TRBJ2-6; 8 bases are a match to TRBD1. The ends lost 5 bases at V and 1 base at J; junction bases unmatched: 7. The germline CDR1 and CDR2 sequences are SGHTA and FQGTGA. The CDR3 loop spans 17 amino acids. CDR3 DNA: TGTGCCAGCAGCCCCCAGGGGGCGGTATCTGGGGCCAACGTCCTGACTTTC. Residues: CASSPQGAVSGANVLTF.

The chain couples TRBV20-1 to TRBJ2-3; D unclear. V was clipped by 3 bases and J by 2 bases, with 9 bases between them. CDR1 and CDR2 from the germline V gene are DFQATT and SNEGSKA (reference sequence). The CDR3 loop spans 13 amino acids. CDR3 loop: CSASLEATDTQYF. The CDR3, as DNA: TGCAGTGCTAGTCTGGAAGCCACAGATACGCAGTATTTT.

This clonotype occurred a few times. This chain connects TRBV6-6 to TRBJ1-6; 9 bases are shared with TRBD1. Germline assignment: CDR1 MNHNY and CDR2 SVGAGI (reference sequence). The V segment lost 2 bases and the J segment 9 bases; nucleotides outside the gene matches: 5. CDR3 length: 15 residues. CDR3 loop: CASSYRDRVGSPLHF. Here the CDR3 DNA reads TGTGCCAGCAGTTACCGGGACAGGGTCGGTTCACCCCTCCACTTT.

The rearrangement links TRBV3-1 to TRBJ2-5, with TRBD2 as a possible D gene (5 bases). The closer fit of TRBJ2-7 to the DNA end suggests the J call may be wrong. The CDR3 loop spans 20 amino acids. Germline V gives CDR1 LGHDT, CDR2 YNNKEL (reference sequence). The CDR3 loop is CASSQDWRQPGVSNGDEQYF. CDR3 in DNA: TGTGCCAGCAGCCAAGATTGGAGGCAGCCTGGGGTCTCAAACGGTGACGAGCAGTACTTC.

In this sample, this clonotype turned up a few times. This chain joins TRBV27 and TRBJ2-7, with TRBD1 as a possible D gene (6 bases). Germline V gives CDR1 MNHEY, CDR2 SMNVEV (reference sequence). The CDR3 covers 16 residues. V was cut by 3 bases and J by 3 bases, with 18 bases left in between. This CDR3 reads CASSFSSGELFYEQYF. The CDR3 DNA follows: TGTGCCAGCAGTTTTTCCTCAGGGGAGCTTTTCTACGAGCAGTACTTC.

The rearrangement uses TRBV5-5 and TRBJ2-5; 10 bases are shared with TRBD2. The length of the CDR3 is 16 residues. J was trimmed by 4 bases and V by 4 bases; bases with no gene match: 10. Germline CDR1 reads SGHKS; CDR2 reads YYEKEE (reference sequence). CDR3 in amino acids: CASSAGLADNLETQYF. In DNA, the CDR3 is TGTGCCAGCAGCGCCGGACTAGCGGACAATCTAGAGACCCAGTACTTC. The whole variable domain, remainder taken from reference TRBV5-5 and TRBJ2-5, is DAGVTQSPTHLIKTRGQQVTLRCSPISGHKSVSWYQQVLGQGPQFIFQYYEKEERGRGNFPDRFSARQFPNYSSELNVNALLLGDSALYLCASSAGLADNLETQYFGPGTRLLVL.

The genes are TRBV29-1 and TRBJ2-3; tentative D call: TRBD2 (6 bases). This CDR3 spans 12 amino acids. The V gene lost 6 bases and the J gene lost 2 bases, with 9 bases spanning the gap. Germline-derived CDR1 and CDR2 are SQVTM and ANQGSEA. CDR3 sequence: CSVGLTTDTQYF. The CDR3 DNA is TGCAGCGTGGGACTCACCACAGATACGCAGTATTTT.

This clonotype was counted a few times. This rearrangement joins TRBV5-1 to TRBJ2-5; 7 bases align to TRBD1. The CDR3 consists of 14 residues. The V gene's germline CDR1 is SGHRS and CDR2 YFSETQ. V gave up 4 bases and J gave up 5 bases; unmatched junction bases: 8. CDR3 amino acids: CASSIHRGQETQYF. The CDR3 nucleotides are TGCGCCAGCAGCATCCACAGGGGTCAGGAGACCCAGTACTTC.

The chain recombines TRBV7-8 with TRBJ2-4; D is possibly TRBD1 or TRBD2 (5 bases each). CDR1 is SGHVS, CDR2 FQNEAQ, per germline. Trimming removed 10 bases from V and 5 bases from J, with 18 bases in between. The CDR3 runs to 14 residues. The DNA for the CDR3 is TGTGCCACCTCCGGTGGGACGGCGGAAAACATTCAGTACTTC. Amino acid sequence: CATSGGTAENIQYF.

This clonotype was found a few times. Its ends do not fully match the called genes, so a read error is possible. The chain carries TRBV20-1 and TRBJ2-5, with 7 nucleotides matching TRBD2. In germline, CDR1 is DFQATT, CDR2 SNEGSKA (reference sequence). The length of the CDR3 is 17 residues. The CDR3 loop is CSARSTRAGSSYNEQLF. Here the CDR3 DNA reads TGCAGTGCTAGGTCCACAAGAGCGGGGTCATCCTACAATGAGCAGCTCTTC.

The table lists this clonotype with many counts. The chain recombines TRBV27 with TRBJ2-1; D gene ambiguous. V shed 1 base and J shed 4 bases, with 5 bases lying between them. The CDR3 is 13 residues long. CDR1 and CDR2 from the germline V gene are MNHEY and SMNVEV (reference sequence). Written as DNA, the CDR3 is TGTGCCAGCAGTTTATACAGTTACAATGAGCAGTTCTTC. The encoded protein is CASSLYSYNEQFF.

Regarding this clonotype: One junction end does not reproduce the germline sequence, and a read error may be involved. V and J are TRBV27 and TRBJ1-2; possible D gene TRBD1, 5 bases. The CDR3 covers 16 residues. Looked up from germline, CDR1 is MNHEY and CDR2 is SMNVEV (reference sequence). CDR3 amino acids: CASSFASRATYYGHTF. The DNA of the CDR3 is TGTGCCAGCAGTTTCGCCAGCAGGGCGACCTACTATGGCCACACCTTC.

This clonotype was picked up a small number of times. The CDR3 bases are TGCAGTGCTAGGACCGTAGCGGATGGATGGGAGCAGTACTTC. It yields the protein CSARTVADGWEQYF. The chain is built from TRBV20-1 and TRBJ2-5, with D possibly matching TRBD2 (6 bases). Germline loops: CDR1 DFQATT, CDR2 SNEGSKA (reference sequence). The CDR3 consists of 14 residues. The V and J ends lost 3 bases and 11 bases respectively, with 22 bases between them.